Detailed here is one T cell receptor beta chain. One junction end disagrees with the germline gene, perhaps due to a read error. The study profiled TCR beta VDJ and CDR3 using genomic DNA as template. One entry per CDR3 protein results from TCRdb running MiXCR on the reads. This table holds approximately 380,000 distinct CDR3 sequences, roughly 64% found once. CDR1 is LNHDA, CDR2 SQIVND, per germline (reference sequence). The CDR3 consists of 14 residues. This specimen comes from a study of CD8+CD57+ T cells in acquired aplastic anemia. Sequencing was carried out using sorted CD4+, CD8+, or CD8+CD57+ T cells (not recorded which) from PBMCs. The clonotype comes from a human donor in good health, serving as a control. V usage is TRBV19 and J usage is TRBJ2-5; the match to TRBD2 covers 7 bases. The DNA matches TRBJ2-3 better at its end, which makes the J call doubtful. CDR3 protein: CASSRGEGIQTQYF. The CDR3 nucleotides read TGCGCCAGCAGCCGGGGGGAAGGGATACAGACCCAGTATTTT.